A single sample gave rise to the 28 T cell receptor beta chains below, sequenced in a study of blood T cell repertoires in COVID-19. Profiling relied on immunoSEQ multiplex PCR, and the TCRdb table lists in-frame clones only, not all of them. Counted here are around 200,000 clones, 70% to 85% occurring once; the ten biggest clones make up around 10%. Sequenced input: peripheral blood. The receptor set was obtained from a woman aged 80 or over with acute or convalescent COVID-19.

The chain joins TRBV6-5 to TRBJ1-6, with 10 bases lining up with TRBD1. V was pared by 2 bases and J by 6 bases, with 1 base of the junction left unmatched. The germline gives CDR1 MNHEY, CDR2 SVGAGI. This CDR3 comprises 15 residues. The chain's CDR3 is CASSYDRGRNSPLHF. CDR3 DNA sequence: TGTGCCAGCAGTTACGACAGGGGGCGTAATTCACCCCTCCACTTT.

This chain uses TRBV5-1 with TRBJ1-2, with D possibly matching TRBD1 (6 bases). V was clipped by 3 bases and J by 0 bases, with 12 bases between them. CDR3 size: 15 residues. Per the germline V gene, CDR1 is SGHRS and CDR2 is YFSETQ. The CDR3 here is CASSSGGQTNYGYTF. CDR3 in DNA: TGCGCCAGCAGCTCGGGCGGACAGACTAACTATGGCTACACCTTC.

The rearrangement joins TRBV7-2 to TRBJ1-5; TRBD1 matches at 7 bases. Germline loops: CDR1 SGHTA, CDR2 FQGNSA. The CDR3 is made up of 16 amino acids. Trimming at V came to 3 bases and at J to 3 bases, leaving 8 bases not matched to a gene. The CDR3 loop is CASSLSRGHDNQPQHF. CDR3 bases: TGTGCCAGCAGCTTGAGTAGGGGGCATGACAATCAGCCCCAGCATTTT.

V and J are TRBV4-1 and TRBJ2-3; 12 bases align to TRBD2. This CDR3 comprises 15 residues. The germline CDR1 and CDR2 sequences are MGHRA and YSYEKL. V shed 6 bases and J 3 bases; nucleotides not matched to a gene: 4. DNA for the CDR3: TGCGCCAGCAGAGGAACTAGCGGGGGGACAGATACGCAGTATTTT. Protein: CASRGTSGGTDTQYF.

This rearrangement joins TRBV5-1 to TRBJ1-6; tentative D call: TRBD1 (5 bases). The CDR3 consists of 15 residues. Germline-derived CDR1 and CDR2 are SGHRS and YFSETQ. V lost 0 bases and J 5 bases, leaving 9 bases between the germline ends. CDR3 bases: TGCGCCAGCAGCTTGGTAGGCAGGGATAATTCACCCCTCCACTTT. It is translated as CASSLVGRDNSPLHF.

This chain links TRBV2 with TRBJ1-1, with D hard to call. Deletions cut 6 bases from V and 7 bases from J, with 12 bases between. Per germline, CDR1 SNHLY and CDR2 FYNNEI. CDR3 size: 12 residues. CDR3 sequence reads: CASRRLTIEAFF. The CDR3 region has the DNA TGTGCCAGCAGGAGGCTGACTATTGAAGCTTTCTTT.

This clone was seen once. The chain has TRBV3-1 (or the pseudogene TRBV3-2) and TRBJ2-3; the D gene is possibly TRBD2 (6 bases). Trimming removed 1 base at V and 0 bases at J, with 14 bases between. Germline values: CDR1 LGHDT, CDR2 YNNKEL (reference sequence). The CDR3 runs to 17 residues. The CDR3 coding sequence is TGTGCCAGCAGCCAAGGCTCCAGACTAGTAAGCACAGATACGCAGTATTTT. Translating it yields CASSQGSRLVSTDTQYF.

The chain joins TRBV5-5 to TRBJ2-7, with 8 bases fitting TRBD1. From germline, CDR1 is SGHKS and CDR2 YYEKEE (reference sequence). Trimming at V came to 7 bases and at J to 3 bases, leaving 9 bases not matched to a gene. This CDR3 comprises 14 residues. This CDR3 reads CASLRQGRGYEQYF. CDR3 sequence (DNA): TGTGCCAGCCTCCGACAGGGGAGAGGCTACGAGCAGTACTTC.

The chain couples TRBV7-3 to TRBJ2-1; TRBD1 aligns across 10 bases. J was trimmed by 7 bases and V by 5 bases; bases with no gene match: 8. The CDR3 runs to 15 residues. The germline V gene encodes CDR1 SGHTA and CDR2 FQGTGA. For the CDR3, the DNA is TGTGCCAGCAGCCCCAGGGACAGGGGCCTTAATGAGCAGTTCTTC. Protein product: CASSPRDRGLNEQFF.

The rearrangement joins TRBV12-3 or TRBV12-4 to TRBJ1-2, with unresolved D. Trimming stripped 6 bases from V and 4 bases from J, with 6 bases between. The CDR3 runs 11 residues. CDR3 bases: TGTGCCAGCAGAAAGAGCTATGGCTACACCTTC. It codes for CASRKSYGYTF.

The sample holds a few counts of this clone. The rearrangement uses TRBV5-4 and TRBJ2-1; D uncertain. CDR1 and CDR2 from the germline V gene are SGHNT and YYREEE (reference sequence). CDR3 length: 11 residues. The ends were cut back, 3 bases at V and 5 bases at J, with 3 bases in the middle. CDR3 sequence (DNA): TGTGCCAGCAGCTCGGACAATGAGCAGTTCTTC. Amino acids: CASSSDNEQFF.

The CDR3, as DNA: TGTGCCAGCAGCTTAGGTATAAACACTGAAGCTTTCTTT. Amino acids: CASSLGINTEAFF. The genes are TRBV11-3 and TRBJ1-1; D is uncertain. The CDR3 consists of 13 residues. V lost 1 base to trimming and J lost 2 bases, with 5 bases between them. Germline V CDR1 and CDR2: SGHNT, YENEEA.

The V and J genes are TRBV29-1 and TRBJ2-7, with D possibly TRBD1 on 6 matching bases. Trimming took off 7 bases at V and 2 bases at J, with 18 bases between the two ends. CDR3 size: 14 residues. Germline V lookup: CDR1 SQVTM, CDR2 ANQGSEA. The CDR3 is CSAWGQGLPYEQYF. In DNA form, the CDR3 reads TGCAGCGCCTGGGGTCAGGGGTTGCCCTACGAGCAGTACTTC.

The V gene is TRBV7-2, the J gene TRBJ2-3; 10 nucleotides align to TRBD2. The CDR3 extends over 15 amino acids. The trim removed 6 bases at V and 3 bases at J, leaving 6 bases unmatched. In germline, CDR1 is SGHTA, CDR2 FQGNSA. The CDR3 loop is CASSPSGSLTDTQYF. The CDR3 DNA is TGTGCCAGCAGTCCTAGCGGGAGTCTTACAGATACGCAGTATTTT.

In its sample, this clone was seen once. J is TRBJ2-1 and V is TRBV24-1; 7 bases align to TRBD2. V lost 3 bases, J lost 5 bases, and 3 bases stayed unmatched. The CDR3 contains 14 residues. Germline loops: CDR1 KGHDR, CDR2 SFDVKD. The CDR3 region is CATSDTSEHNEQFF. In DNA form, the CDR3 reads TGTGCCACCAGTGATACTAGCGAACACAATGAGCAGTTCTTC.

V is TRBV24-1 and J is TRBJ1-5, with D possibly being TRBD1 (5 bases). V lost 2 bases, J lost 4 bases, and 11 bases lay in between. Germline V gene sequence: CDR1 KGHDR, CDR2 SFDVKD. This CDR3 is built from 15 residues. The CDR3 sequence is CATSDSSGPNQPQHF. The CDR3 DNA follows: TGTGCCACCAGTGATTCTTCAGGGCCTAATCAGCCCCAGCATTTT.

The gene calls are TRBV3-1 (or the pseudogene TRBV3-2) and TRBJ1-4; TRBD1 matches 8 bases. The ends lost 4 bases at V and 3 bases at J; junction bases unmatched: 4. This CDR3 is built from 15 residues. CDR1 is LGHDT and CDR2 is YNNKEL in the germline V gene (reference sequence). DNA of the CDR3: TGTGCCAGCAGCCTCAGGGGGCCGGCTAATGAAAAACTGTTTTTT. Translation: CASSLRGPANEKLFF.

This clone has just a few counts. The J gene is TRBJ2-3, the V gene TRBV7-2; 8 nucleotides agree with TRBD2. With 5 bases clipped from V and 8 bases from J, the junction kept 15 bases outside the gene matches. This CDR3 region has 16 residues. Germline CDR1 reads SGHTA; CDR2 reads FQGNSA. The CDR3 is CASSPPVRRGAFTQYF. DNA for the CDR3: TGTGCCAGCAGCCCCCCGGTTCGGCGGGGGGCCTTTACGCAGTATTTT.

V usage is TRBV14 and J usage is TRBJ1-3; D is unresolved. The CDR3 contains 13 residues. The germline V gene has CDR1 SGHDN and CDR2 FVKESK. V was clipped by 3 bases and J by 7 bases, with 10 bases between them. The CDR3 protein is CASSQRAINTIYF. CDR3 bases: TGTGCCAGCAGCCAGAGGGCCATTAACACCATATATTTT.

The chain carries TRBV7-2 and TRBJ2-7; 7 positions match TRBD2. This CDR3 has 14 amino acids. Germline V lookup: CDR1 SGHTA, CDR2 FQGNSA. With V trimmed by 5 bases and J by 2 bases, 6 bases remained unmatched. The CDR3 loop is CASSAGRSPYEQYF. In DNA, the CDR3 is TGTGCCAGCAGCGCCGGGAGGTCGCCCTACGAGCAGTACTTC.

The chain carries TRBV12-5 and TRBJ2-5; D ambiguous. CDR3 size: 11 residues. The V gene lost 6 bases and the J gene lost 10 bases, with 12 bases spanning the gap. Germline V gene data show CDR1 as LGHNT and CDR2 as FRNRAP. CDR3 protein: CASGSVTGQYF. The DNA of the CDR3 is TGTGCTAGTGGAAGTGTAACGGGCCAGTACTTC.

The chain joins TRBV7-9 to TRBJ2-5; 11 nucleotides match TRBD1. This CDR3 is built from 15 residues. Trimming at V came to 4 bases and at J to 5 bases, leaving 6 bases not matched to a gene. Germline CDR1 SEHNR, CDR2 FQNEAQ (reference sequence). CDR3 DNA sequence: TGTGCCAGCAGCTCCTGGACAGGGGGCACGGAGACCCAGTACTTC. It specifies CASSSWTGGTETQYF.

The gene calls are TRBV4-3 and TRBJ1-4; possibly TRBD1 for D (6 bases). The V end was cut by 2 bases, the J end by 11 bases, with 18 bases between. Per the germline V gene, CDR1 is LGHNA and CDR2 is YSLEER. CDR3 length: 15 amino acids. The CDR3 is CASSQFTGSPGKLFF. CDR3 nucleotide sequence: TGCGCCAGCAGCCAATTTACAGGGAGTCCGGGGAAACTGTTTTTT.

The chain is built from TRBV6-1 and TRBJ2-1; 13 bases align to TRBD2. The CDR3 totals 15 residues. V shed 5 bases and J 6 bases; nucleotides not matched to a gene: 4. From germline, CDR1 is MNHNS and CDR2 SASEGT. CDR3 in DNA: TGTGCCAGCAGTTCCACTAGCGGGGGGGTCAATGAGCAGTTCTTC. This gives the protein CASSSTSGGVNEQFF.

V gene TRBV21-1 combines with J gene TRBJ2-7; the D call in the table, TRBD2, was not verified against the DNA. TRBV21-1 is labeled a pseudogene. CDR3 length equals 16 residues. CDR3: CASSTAGRGAYYEQYF. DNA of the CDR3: TGTGCCAGCAGCACCGCCGGGAGAGGGGCTTATTACGAGCAGTACTTC.

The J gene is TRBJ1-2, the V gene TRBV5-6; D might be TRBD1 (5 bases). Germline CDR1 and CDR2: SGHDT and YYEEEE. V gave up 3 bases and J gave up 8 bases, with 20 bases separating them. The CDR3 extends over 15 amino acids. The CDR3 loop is CASSSGGELSRGYTF. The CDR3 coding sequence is TGTGCCAGCAGCTCTGGGGGGGAGCTCTCTCGCGGCTACACCTTC. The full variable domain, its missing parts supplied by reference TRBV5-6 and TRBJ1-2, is DAGVTQSPTHLIKTRGQQVTLRCSPKSGHDTVSWYQQALGQGPQFIFQYYEEEERQRGNFPDRFSGHQFPNYSSELNVNALLLGDSALYLCASSSGGELSRGYTFGSGTRLTVV.

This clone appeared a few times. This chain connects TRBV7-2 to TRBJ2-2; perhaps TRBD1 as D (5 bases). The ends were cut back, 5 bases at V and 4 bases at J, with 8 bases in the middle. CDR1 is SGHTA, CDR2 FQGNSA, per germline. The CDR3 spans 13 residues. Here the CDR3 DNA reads TGTGCCAGCAGCCCGGACATCACCGGGGAGCTGTTTTTT. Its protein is CASSPDITGELFF.

The CDR3 is CASSYTQGGGTGELFF. The CDR3, as DNA: TGTGCCAGCAGTTACACCCAGGGAGGGGGAACCGGGGAGCTGTTTTTT. J is TRBJ2-2 and V is TRBV6-6; weak D call: TRBD2 (7 bases). Germline-derived CDR1 and CDR2 are MNHNY and SVGAGI (reference sequence). This CDR3 contains 16 residues. V was pared by 2 bases and J by 5 bases, with 15 bases between.